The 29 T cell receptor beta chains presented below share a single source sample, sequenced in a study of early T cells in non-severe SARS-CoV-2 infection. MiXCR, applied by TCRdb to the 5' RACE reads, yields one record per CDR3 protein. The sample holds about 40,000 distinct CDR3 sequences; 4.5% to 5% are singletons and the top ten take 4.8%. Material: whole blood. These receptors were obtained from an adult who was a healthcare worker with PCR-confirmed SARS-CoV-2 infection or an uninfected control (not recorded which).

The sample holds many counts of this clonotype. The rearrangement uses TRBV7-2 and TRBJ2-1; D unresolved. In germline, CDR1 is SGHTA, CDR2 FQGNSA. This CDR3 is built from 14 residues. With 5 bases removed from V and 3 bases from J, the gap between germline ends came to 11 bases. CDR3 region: CASSQWSLYNEQFF. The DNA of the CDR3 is TGTGCCAGCAGCCAATGGAGTCTCTACAATGAGCAGTTCTTC.

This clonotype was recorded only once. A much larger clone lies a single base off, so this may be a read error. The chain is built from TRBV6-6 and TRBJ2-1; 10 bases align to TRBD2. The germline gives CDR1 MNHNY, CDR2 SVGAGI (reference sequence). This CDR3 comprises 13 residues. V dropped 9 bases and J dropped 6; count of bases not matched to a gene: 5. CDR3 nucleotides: TGTGCCAGTTCTAGCGGGAGCTTCAATGAGCAGTTCTTC. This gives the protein CASSSGSFNEQFF.

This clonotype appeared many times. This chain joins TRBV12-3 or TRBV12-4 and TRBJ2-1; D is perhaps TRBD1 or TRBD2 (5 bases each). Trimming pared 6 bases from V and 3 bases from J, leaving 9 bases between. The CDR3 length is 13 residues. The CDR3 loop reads CASRGDNYNEQFF. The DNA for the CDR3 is TGTGCCAGCAGGGGGGATAACTACAATGAGCAGTTCTTC.

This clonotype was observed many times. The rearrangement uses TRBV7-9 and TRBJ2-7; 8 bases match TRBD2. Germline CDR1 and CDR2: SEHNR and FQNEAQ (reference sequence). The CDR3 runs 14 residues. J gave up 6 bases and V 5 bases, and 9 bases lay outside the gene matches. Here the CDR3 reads CASSPGLGAAEQYF. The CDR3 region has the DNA TGTGCCAGCAGCCCGGGACTAGGGGCGGCCGAGCAGTACTTC. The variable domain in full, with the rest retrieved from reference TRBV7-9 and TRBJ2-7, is DTGVSQNPRHKITKRGQNVTFRCDPISEHNRLYWYRQTLGQGPEFLTYFQNEAQLEKSRLLSDRFSAERPKGSFSTLEIQRTEQGDSAMYLCASSPGLGAAEQYFGPGTRLTVT.

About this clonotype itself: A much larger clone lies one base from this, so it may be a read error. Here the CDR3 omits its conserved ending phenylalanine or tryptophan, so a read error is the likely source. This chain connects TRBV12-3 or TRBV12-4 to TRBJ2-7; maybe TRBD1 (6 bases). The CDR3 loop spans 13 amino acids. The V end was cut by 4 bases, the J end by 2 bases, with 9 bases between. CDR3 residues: CASSSDRTYEQYL. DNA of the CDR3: TGTGCCAGCAGTTCGGACAGAACCTACGAGCAGTACCTC.

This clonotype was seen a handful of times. The CDR3 sequence is CASSLTEGTEAFF. The CDR3 DNA reads TGCGCCAGCAGCTTAACAGAGGGGACTGAAGCTTTCTTT. The chain employs TRBV5-1 and TRBJ1-1, with TRBD1 as a possible D gene (5 bases). CDR3 length equals 13 residues. The V end lost 2 bases, the J end lost 5 bases, and 10 bases lay between the germline ends. The germline gives CDR1 SGHRS, CDR2 YFSETQ.

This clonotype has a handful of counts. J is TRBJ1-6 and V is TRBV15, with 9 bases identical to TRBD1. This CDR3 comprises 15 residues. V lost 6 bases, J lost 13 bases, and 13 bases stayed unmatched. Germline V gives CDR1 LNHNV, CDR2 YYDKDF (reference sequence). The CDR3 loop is CATRNTGTGQRPLHF. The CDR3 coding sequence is TGTGCCACCAGAAATACCGGGACAGGGCAGAGGCCCCTCCACTTT.

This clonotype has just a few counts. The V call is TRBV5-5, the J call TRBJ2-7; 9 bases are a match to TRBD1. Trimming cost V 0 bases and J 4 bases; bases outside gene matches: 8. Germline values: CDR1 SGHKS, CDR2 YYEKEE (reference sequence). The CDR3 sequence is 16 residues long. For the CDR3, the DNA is TGTGCCAGCAGCTTGGATTTAGGGACAGGGCGTTACGAGCAGTACTTC. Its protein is CASSLDLGTGRYEQYF. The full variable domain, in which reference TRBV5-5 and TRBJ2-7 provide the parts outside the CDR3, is DAGVTQSPTHLIKTRGQQVTLRCSPISGHKSVSWYQQVLGQGPQFIFQYYEKEERGRGNFPDRFSARQFPNYSSELNVNALLLGDSALYLCASSLDLGTGRYEQYFGPGTRLTVT.

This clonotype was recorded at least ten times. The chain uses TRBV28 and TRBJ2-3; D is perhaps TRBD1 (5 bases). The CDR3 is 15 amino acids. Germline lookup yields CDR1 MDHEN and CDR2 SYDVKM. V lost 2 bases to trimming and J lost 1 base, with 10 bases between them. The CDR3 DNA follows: TGTGCCAGCAGTTTAGTGCAGGGCGGCACAGATACGCAGTATTTT. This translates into CASSLVQGGTDTQYF.

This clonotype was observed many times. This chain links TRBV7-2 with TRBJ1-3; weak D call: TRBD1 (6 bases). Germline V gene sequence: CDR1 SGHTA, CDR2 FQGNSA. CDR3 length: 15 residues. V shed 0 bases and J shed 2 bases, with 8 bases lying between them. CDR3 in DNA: TGTGCCAGCAGCTTAGCGCCAGGGGCTGGAAACACCATATATTTT. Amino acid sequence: CASSLAPGAGNTIYF.

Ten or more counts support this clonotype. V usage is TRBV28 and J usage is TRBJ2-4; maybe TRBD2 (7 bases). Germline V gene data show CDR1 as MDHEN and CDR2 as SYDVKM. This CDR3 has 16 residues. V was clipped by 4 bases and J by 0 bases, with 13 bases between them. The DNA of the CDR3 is TGTGCCAGCAGTTCTGCGGGGGCGTTAGCCAAAAACATTCAGTACTTC. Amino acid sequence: CASSSAGALAKNIQYF.

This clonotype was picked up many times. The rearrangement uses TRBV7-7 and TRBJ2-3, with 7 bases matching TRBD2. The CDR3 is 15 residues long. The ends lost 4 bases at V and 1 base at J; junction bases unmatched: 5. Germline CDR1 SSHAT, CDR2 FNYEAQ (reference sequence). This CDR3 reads CASSYSSGGTDTQYF. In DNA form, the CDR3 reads TGTGCCAGCAGCTATTCTAGCGGAGGCACAGATACGCAGTATTTT.

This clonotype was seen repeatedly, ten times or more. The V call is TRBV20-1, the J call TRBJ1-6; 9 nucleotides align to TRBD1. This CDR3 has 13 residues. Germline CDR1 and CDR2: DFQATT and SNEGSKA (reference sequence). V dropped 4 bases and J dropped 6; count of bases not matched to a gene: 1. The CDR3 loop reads CSAKDRGNSPLHF. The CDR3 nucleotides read TGCAGTGCTAAGGACAGGGGTAATTCACCCCTCCACTTT.

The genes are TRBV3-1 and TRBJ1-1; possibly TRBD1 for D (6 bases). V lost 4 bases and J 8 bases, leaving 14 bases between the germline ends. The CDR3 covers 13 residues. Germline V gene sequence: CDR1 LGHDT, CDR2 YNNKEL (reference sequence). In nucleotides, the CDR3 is TGTGCCAGCAGCCCCCAGTCGGGGGCCGAAGCTTTCTTT. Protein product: CASSPQSGAEAFF.

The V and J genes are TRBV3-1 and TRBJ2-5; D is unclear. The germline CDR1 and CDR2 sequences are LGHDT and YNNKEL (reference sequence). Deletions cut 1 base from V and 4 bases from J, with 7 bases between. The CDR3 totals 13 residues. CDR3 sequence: CASSQGRPETQYF. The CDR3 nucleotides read TGTGCCAGCAGCCAAGGAAGGCCAGAGACCCAGTACTTC.

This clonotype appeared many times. CDR3 bases: TGTGCCAGCTCACCTGAAAGAGGACGAGGGGCTTTCTTT. Translated: CASSPERGRGAFF. The chain uses TRBV18 and TRBJ1-1; D gene uncertain. Germline assignment: CDR1 KGHSH and CDR2 LQKENI. V was cut by 3 bases and J by 11 bases, with 16 bases left in between. The CDR3 covers 13 residues.

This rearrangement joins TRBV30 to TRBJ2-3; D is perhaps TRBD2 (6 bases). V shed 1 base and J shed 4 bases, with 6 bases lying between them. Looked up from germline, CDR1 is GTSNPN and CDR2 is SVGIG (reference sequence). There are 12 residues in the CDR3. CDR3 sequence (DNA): TGTGCCTGGAGTGGACTAGCAGATACGCAGTATTTT. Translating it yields CAWSGLADTQYF.

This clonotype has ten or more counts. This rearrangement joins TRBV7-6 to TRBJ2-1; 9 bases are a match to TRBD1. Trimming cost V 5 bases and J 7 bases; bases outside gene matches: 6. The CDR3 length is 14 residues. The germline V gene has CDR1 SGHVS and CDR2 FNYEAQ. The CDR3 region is CASSNYRGQNEQFF. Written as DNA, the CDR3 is TGTGCCAGCAGCAATTACAGGGGGCAGAATGAGCAGTTCTTC.

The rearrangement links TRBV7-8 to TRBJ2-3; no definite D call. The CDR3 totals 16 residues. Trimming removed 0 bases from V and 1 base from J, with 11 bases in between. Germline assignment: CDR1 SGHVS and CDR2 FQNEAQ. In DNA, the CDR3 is TGTGCCAGCAGCTTAGCACTTAATGGGGGCACAGATACGCAGTATTTT. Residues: CASSLALNGGTDTQYF.

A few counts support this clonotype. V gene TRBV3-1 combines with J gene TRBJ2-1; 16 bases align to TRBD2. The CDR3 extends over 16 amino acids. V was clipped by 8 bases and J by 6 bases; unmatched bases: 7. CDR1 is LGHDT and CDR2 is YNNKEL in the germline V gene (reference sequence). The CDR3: CASVGLAGGGSNEQFF. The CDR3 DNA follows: TGTGCCAGCGTGGGACTAGCGGGAGGGGGGAGCAATGAGCAGTTCTTC.

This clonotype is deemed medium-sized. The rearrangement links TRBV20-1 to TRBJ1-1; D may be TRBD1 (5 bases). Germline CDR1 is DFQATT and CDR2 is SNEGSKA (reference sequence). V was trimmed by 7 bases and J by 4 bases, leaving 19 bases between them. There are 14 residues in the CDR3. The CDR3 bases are TGCAGTGAAAATGTAGGGGCTAGTGGCACTGAAGCTTTCTTT. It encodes CSENVGASGTEAFF.

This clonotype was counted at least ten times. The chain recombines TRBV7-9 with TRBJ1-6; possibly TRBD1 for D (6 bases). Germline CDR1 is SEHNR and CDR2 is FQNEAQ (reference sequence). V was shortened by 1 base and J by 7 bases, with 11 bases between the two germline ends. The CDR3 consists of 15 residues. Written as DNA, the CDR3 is TGTGCCAGCAGCTTAGAGGGGGGAAGGAATTCACCCCTCCACTTT. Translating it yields CASSLEGGRNSPLHF.

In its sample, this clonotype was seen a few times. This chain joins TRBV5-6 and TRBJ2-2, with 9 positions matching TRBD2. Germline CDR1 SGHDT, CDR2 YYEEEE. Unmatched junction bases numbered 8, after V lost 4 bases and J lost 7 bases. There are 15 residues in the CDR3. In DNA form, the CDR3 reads TGTGCCAGCAGCACACCGGGACTAGCTAGCGGGGAGCTGTTTTTT. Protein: CASSTPGLASGELFF.

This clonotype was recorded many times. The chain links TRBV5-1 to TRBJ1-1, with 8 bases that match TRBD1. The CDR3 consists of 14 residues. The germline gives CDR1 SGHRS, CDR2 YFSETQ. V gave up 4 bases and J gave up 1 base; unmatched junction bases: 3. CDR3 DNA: TGCGCCAGCAGCGGTGGGACAGGGAACACTGAAGCTTTCTTT. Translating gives CASSGGTGNTEAFF.

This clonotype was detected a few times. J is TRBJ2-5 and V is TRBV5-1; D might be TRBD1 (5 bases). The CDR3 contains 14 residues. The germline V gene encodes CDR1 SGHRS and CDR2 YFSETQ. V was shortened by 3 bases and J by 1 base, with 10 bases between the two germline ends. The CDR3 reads CASSSTTGQETQYF. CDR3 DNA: TGCGCCAGCAGCTCAACCACAGGCCAAGAGACCCAGTACTTC.

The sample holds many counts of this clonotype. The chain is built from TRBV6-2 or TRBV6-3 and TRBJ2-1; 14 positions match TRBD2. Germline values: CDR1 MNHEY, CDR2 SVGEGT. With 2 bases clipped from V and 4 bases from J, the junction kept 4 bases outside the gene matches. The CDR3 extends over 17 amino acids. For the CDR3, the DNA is TGTGCCAGCAGTTACGGGGGACTAGCGGGGGCTTACAATGAGCAGTTCTTC. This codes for CASSYGGLAGAYNEQFF.

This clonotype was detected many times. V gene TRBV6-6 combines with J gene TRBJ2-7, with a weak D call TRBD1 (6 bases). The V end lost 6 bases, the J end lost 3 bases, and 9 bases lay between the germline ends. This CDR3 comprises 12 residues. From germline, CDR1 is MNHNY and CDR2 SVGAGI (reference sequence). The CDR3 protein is CASRWDNYEQYF. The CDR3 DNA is TGTGCCAGCAGATGGGACAACTACGAGCAGTACTTC.

This CDR3 is CSAIGARAGELFF. In DNA form, the CDR3 reads TGCAGTGCTATTGGGGCCCGGGCCGGGGAGCTGTTTTTT. The chain joins TRBV20-1 to TRBJ2-2, with a possible D match to TRBD1 (5 bases). V was trimmed by 4 bases and J by 6 bases, leaving 12 bases between them. The CDR3 spans 13 residues. CDR1 and CDR2 from the germline V gene are DFQATT and SNEGSKA (reference sequence).

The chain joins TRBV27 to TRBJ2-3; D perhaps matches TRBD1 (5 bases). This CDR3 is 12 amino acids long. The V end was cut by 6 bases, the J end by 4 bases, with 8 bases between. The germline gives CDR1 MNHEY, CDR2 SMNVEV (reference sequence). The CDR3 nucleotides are TGTGCCAGCAGCGACAGACCAGATACGCAGTATTTT. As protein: CASSDRPDTQYF.